This T cell receptor (beta chain) was sequenced during a study of T cells expressing NK-cell markers. Across the study: Seven donors tested HCMV-seropositive and one tested seronegative among the eight sequenced. Findings and limits, study-wide: Also leading the CD3+CD56-NKG2C+ fraction in a handful of donors were these clonotypes.

As for this clonotype: No antigen is known for it.

The V gene's germline CDR1 is MGHRA and CDR2 YSYEKL. CDR3 size: 14 residues. TCRdb re-analyzed the 5' RACE reads; it lists each CDR3 protein once, without DNA. The table gives about 370,000 distinct CDR3 sequences; the top ten clones make up approximately 11% of it. This clonotype was obtained from a woman aged 50 to 65 in good health. Sequencing was performed on blood T cells: a sorted CD56 or NKG2C T cell subset, CD4+ or CD8+ T cells, or bulk PBMC T cells (not recorded which). The V call is TRBV4-1, the J call TRBJ2-1; TCRdb picks TRBD2, but there is no DNA to check that call. The CDR3: CASSQGYSGTEQFF.